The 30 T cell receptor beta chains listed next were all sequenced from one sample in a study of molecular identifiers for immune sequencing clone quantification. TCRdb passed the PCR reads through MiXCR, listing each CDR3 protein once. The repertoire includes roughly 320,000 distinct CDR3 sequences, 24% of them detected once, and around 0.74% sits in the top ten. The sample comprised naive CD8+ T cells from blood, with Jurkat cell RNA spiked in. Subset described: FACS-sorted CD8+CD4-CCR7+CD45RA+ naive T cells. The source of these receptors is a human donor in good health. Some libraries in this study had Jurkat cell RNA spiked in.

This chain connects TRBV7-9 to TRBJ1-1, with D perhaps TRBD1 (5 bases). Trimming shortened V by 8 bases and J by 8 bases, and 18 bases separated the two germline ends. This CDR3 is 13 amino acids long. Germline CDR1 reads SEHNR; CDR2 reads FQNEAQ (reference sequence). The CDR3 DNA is TGTGCCAGCCAAAGCTTAGTTGGGGGAGAAGCTTTCTTT. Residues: CASQSLVGGEAFF.

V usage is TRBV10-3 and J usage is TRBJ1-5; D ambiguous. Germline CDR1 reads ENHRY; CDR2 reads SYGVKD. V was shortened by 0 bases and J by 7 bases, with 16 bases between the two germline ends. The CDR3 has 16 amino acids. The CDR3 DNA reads TGTGCCATCAGTGAGTCGTGGTCCGGAACGGGACAGCCCCAGCATTTT. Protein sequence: CAISESWSGTGQPQHF.

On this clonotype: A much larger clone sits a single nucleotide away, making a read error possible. The CDR3 loop is CPSSLGPTLNTEAFF. Here the CDR3 DNA reads TGTCCCAGCAGCTTAGGGCCGACCTTGAACACTGAAGCTTTCTTT. V usage is TRBV7-9 and J usage is TRBJ1-1; no firm D call. Germline CDR1 is SEHNR and CDR2 is FQNEAQ (reference sequence). CDR3 length: 15 residues. The full variable domain, in which reference TRBV7-9 and TRBJ1-1 provide the parts outside the CDR3, is DTGVSQNPRHKITKRGQNVTFRCDPISEHNRLYWYRQTLGQGPEFLTYFQNEAQLEKSRLLSDRFSAERPKGSFSTLEIQRTEQGDSAMYLCPSSLGPTLNTEAFFGQGTRLTVV.

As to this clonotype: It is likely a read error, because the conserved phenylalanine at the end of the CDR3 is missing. The CDR3: CASSLGPKTYEQYL. In DNA, the CDR3 is TGTGCCAGCAGCTTGGGGCCCAAGACCTACGAGCAGTACCTC. The chain couples TRBV7-2 to TRBJ2-7; D possibly corresponds to TRBD1 (5 bases). V lost 3 bases, J lost 2 bases, and 11 bases lay in between. The germline gives CDR1 SGHTA, CDR2 FQGNSA. The CDR3 spans 14 residues.

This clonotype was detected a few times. CDR3 in DNA: TGTGCCAGCCTAACCACCCTGAACACTGAAGCTTTCTTT. It specifies CASLTTLNTEAFF. V and J are TRBV12-3 or TRBV12-4 and TRBJ1-1, with D hard to call. There are 13 residues in the CDR3. V lost 8 bases and J 0 bases, leaving 10 bases between the germline ends.

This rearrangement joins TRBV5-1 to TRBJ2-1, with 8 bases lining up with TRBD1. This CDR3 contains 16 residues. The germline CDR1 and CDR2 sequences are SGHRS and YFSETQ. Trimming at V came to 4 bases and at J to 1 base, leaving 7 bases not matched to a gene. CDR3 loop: CASSADRGGSYNEQFF. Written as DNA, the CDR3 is TGCGCCAGCAGCGCAGACAGGGGTGGATCCTACAATGAGCAGTTCTTC.

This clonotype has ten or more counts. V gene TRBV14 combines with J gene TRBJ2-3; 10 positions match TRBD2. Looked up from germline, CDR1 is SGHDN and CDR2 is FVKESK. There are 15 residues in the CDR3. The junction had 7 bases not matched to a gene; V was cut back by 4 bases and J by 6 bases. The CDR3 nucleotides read TGTGCCAGCAGCCCTAGCGGGAGTCACTTTGATACGCAGTATTTT. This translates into CASSPSGSHFDTQYF.

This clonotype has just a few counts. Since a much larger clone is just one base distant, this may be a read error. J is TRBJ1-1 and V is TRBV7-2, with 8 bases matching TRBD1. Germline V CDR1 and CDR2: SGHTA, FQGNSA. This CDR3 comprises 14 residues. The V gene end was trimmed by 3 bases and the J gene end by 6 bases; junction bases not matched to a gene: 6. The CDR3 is CASSFAGGSPEAFF. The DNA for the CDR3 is TGTGCCAGCAGCTTTGCAGGGGGCTCCCCTGAAGCTTTCTTT.

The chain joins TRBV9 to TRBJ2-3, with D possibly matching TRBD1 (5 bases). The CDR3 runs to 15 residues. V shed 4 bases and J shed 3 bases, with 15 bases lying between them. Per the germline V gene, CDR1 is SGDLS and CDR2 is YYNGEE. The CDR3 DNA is TGTGCCAGCAGCCCCAGGGTCTTAGCTACAGATACGCAGTATTTT. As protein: CASSPRVLATDTQYF. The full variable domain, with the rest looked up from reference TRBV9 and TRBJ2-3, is DSGVTQTPKHLITATGQRVTLRCSPRSGDLSVYWYQQSLDQGLQFLIQYYNGEERAKGNILERFSAQQFPDLHSELNLSSLELGDSALYFCASSPRVLATDTQYFGPGTRLTVL.

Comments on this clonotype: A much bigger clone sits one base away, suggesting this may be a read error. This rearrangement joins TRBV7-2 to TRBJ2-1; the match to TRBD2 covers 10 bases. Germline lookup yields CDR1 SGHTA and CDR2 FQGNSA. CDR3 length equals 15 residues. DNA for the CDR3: TGTGCCAGCAGCTTTTCTAGCGGGGGCTCTAATGAGCAGATCTTC. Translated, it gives CASSFSSGGSNEQIF. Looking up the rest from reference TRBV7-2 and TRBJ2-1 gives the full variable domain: GAGVSQSPSNKVTEKGKDVELRCDPISGHTALYWYRQSLGQGLEFLIYFQGNSAPDKSGLPSDRFSAERTGGSVSTLTIQRTQQEDSAVYLCASSFSSGGSNEQIFGPGTRLTVL.

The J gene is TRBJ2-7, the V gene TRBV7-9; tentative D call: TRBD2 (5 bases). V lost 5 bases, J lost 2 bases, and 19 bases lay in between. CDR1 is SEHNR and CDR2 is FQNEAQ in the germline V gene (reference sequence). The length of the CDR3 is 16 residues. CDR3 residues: CASSAIDLPRAYEQYF. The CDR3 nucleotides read TGTGCCAGCAGCGCTATCGACCTCCCGAGGGCCTACGAGCAGTACTTC. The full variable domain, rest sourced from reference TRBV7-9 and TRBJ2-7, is DTGVSQNPRHKITKRGQNVTFRCDPISEHNRLYWYRQTLGQGPEFLTYFQNEAQLEKSRLLSDRFSAERPKGSFSTLEIQRTEQGDSAMYLCASSAIDLPRAYEQYFGPGTRLTVT.

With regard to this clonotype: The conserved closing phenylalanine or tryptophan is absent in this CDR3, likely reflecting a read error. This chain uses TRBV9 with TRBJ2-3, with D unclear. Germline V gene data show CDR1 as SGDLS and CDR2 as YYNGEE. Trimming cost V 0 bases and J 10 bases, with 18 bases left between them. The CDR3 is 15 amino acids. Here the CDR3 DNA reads TGTGCCAGCAGCGTAGGTTTCGGTAGCCTCAGTGCGCAGTATCTT. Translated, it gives CASSVGFGSLSAQYL.

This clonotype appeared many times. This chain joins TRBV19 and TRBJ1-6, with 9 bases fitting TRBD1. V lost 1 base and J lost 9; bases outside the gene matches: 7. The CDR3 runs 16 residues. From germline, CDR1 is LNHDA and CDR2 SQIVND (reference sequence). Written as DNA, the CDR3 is TGTGCCAGTAGTATAGTATTGGGACAGGGAGTTTCACCCCTCCACTTT. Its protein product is CASSIVLGQGVSPLHF. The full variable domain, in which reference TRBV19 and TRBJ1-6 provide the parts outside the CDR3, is DGGITQSPKYLFRKEGQNVTLSCEQNLNHDAMYWYRQDPGQGLRLIYYSQIVNDFQKGDIAEGYSVSREKKESFPLTVTSAQKNPTAFYLCASSIVLGQGVSPLHFGNGTRLTVT.

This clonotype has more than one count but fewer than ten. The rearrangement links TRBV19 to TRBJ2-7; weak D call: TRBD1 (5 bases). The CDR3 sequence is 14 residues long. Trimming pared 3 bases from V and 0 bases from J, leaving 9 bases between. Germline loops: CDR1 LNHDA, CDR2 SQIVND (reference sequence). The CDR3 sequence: CASSMTVYSYEQYF. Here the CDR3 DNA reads TGTGCCAGTAGTATGACAGTCTACTCCTACGAGCAGTACTTC.

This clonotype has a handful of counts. Here the CDR3 reads CASSPLGTQYF. The CDR3 DNA is TGTGCCAGCAGTCCCCTCGGGACCCAGTACTTC. The V and J genes are TRBV6-2 or TRBV6-3 and TRBJ2-5; no clear D. The germline V gene encodes CDR1 MNHEY and CDR2 SVGEGT. V was pared by 5 bases and J by 7 bases, with 8 bases between. The CDR3 loop spans 11 amino acids.

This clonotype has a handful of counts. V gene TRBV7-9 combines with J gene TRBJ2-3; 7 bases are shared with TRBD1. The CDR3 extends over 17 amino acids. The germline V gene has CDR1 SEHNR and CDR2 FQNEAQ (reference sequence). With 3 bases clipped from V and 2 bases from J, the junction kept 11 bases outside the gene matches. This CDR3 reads CASSFRPGQTYTDTQYF. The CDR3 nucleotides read TGTGCCAGCAGCTTCCGCCCGGGACAGACATACACAGATACGCAGTATTTT.

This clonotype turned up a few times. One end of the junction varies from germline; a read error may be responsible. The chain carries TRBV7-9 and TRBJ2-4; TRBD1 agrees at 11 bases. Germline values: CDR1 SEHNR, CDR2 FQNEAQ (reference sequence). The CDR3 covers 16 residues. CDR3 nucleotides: TGTGCCAGCAGCTTAGGGACAGGGGGCGCGGCAAACGTTCAGTACTTC. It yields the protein CASSLGTGGAANVQYF.

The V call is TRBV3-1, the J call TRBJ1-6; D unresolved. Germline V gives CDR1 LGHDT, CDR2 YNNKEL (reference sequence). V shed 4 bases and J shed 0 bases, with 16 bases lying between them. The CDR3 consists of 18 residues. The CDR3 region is CASSLPARKSSYNSPLHF. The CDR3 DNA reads TGTGCCAGCAGCCTTCCGGCCAGGAAGAGCTCCTATAATTCACCCCTCCACTTT.

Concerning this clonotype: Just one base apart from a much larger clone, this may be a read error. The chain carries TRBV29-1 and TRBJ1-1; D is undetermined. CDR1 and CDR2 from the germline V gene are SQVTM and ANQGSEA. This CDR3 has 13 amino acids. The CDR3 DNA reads TGCAGCGTTGAAGACGGATCATACACTGAAGCTCTCTTT. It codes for CSVEDGSYTEALF.

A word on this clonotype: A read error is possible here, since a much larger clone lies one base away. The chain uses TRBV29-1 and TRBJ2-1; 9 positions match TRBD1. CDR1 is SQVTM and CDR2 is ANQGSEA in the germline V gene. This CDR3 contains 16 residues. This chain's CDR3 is CSVDFRARDREDEQIF. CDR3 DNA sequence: TGCAGCGTTGACTTTAGGGCCCGGGACAGGGAGGATGAGCAGATCTTC.

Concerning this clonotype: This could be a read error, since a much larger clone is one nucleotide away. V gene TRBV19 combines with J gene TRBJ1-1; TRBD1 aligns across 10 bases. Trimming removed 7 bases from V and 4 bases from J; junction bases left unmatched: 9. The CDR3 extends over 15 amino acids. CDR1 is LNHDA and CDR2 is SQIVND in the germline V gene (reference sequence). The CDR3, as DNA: TGTGCCAGTAAGGACAGGGGGAGTCCTCCCACTGAAGCTTTCTTT. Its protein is CASKDRGSPPTEAFF. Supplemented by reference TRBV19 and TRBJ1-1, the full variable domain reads DGGITQSPKYLFRKEGQNVTLSCEQNLNHDAMYWYRQDPGQGLRLIYYSQIVNDFQKGDIAEGYSVSREKKESFPLTVTSAQKNPTAFYLCASKDRGSPPTEAFFGQGTRLTVV.

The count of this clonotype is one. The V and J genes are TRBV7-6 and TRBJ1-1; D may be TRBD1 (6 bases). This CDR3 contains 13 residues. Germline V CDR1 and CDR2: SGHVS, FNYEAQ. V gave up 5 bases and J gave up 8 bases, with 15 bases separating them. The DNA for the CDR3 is TGTGCCAGCAGCCCCGAGGGGGTGGGGGAAGCTTTCTTT. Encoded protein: CASSPEGVGEAFF.

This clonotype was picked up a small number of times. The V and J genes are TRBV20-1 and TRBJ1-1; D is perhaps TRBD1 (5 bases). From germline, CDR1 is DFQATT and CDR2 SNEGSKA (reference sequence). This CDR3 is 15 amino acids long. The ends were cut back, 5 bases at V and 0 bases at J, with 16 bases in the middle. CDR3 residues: CSAHARAGMNTEAFF. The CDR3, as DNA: TGCAGTGCTCATGCTCGGGCAGGGATGAACACTGAAGCTTTCTTT.

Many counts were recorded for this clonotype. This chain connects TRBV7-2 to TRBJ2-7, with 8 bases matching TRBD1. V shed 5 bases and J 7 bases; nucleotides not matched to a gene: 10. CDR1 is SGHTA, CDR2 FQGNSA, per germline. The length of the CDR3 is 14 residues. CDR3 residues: CASSTGTGEWEQYF. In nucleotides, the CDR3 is TGTGCCAGCAGCACCGGGACAGGAGAATGGGAGCAGTACTTC.

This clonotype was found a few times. This chain's CDR3 is CASSYSLVSGKTDTQYF. The CDR3 region has the DNA TGTGCCAGCAGTTACTCTTTAGTATCTGGGAAGACAGATACGCAGTATTTT. The V call is TRBV6-5, the J call TRBJ2-3; D is ambiguous. Germline V gene sequence: CDR1 MNHEY, CDR2 SVGAGI. With 0 bases removed from V and 3 bases from J, the gap between germline ends came to 16 bases. The CDR3 length is 17 residues.

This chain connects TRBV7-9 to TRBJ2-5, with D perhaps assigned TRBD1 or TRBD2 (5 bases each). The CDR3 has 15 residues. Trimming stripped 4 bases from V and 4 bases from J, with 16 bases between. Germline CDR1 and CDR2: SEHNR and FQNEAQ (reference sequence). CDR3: CASSSETGAGETQYF. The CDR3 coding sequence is TGTGCCAGCAGCTCCGAAACCGGGGCAGGAGAGACCCAGTACTTC.

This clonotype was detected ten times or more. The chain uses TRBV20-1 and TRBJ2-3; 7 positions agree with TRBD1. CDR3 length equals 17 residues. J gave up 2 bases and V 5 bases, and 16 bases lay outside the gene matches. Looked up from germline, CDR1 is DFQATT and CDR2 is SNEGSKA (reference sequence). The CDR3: CSASIRDRDSLTDTQYF. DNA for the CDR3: TGCAGTGCTTCTATCCGGGACAGAGATAGTCTCACAGATACGCAGTATTTT.

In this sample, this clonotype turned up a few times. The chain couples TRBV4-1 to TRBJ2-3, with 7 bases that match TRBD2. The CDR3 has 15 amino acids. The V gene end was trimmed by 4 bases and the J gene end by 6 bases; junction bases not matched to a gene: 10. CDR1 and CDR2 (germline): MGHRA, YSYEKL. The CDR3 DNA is TGCGCCAGCAGCCCAGGGACTACAACAGCCGATACGCAGTATTTT. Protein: CASSPGTTTADTQYF.

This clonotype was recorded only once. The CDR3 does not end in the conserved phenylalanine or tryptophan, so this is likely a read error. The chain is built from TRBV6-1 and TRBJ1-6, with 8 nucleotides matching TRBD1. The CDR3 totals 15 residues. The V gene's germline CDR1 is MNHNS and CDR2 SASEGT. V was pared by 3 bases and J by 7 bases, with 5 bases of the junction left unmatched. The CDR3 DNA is TGTGCCAGCAGTGATGACAGGGGAGGAAATTCACCCCTCCACATT. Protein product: CASSDDRGGNSPLHI.

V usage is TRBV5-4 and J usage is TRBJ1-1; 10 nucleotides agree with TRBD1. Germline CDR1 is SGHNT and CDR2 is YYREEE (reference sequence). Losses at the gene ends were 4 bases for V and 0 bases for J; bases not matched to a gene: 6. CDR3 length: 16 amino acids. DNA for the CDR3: TGTGCCAGCAGCCAGGACAGGGGGTGGATGAACACTGAAGCTTTCTTT. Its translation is CASSQDRGWMNTEAFF.